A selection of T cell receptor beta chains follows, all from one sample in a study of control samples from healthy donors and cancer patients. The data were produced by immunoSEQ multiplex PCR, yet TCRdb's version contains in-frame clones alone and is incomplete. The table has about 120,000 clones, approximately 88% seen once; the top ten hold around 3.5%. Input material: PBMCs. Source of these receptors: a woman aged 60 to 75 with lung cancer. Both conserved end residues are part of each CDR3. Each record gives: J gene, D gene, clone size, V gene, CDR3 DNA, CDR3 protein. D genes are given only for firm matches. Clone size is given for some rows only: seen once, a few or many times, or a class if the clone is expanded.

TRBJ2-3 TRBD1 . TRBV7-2 TGTGCCAGCACCGGGACAGGGGCAGCTACGCAGTATTTT CASTGTGAATQYF
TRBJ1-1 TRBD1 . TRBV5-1 TGCGCCAGCAGCTTGGCTGTAGGGGGCAGGACTGAAGCTTTCTTT CASSLAVGGRTEAFF
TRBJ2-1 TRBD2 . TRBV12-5 TGTGCTAGTGGTTTGGTACACGGTAGGACTAGCGCCTCTCTGAATGAGCAGTTCTTC CASGLVHGRTSASLNEQFF
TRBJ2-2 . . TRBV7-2 TGTGCCAGCAGCCCAGGGATCACCGGGGAGCTGTTTTTT CASSPGITGELFF
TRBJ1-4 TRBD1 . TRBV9 TGTGCCAGCAGCGTCATGGGGACAGTAGATGAAAAACTGTTTTTT CASSVMGTVDEKLFF
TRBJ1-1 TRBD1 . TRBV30 TGTGCCTGGACCAGGGGGTTAGGTGAAGCTTTCTTT CAWTRGLGEAFF
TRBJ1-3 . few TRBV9 TGTGCCAGCAGCGTAGACGGGGAGTCCCTCTCTGGAAACACCATATATTTT CASSVDGESLSGNTIYF
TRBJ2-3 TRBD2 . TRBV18 TGTGCCAGCTCACCGAGGACTAGCGGGGTGGGGGATACGCAGTATTTT CASSPRTSGVGDTQYF
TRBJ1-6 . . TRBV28 TGTGCCAGCAGACCGGGACGCTTGAATTCACCCCTCCACTTT CASRPGRLNSPLHF
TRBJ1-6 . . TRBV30 TGTGCCTGGAGCGGAACCACGATTAATTCACCCCTCCACTTT CAWSGTTINSPLHF
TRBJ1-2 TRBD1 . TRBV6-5 TGTGCCAGCAGTCCGGGACAGGGAGTCTATGGCTACACCTTC CASSPGQGVYGYTF
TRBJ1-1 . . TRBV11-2 TGTGCCAGCAGCCGTCGCCCCGGGAACACTGAAGCTTTCTTT CASSRRPGNTEAFF
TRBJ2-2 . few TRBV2 TGTGCCAGCAGACCGTCGGGGTTGGCCGGGGAGCTGTTTTTT CASRPSGLAGELFF
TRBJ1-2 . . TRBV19 TGTGCCAGTAGTATCAAAGGGGCCAGGCGTGGCTACACCTTC CASSIKGARRGYTF
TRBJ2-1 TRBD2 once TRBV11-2 TGTGCCAGCAGCCCGACTAGCGGTTCCTACAATGAGCAGTTCTTC CASSPTSGSYNEQFF
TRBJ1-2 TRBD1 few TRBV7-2 TGTGCCAGCAGCCCTAGACAGGGCTTGGCCTATGGCTACACCTTC CASSPRQGLAYGYTF
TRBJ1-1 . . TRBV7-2 TGTGCCAGCAGGCCAGGGGACTCGAACACTGAAGCTTTCTTT CASRPGDSNTEAFF
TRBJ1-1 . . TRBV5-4 TGTGCCAGCACCCAACAAAAGAACACTGAAGCTTTCTTT CASTQQKNTEAFF
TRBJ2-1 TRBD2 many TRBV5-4 TGTGCCAGCAGCTTGGAGGGACTAGCGGGTGACAATGAGCAGTTCTTC CASSLEGLAGDNEQFF
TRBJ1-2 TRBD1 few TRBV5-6 TGTGCCAGCTCAAGGGGGCGAAGGGGCTACACCTTC CASSRGRRGYTF
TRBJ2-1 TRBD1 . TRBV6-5 TGTGCCAGCAGACCCGGGACAGGGTATGAGCAGTTCTTC CASRPGTGYEQFF
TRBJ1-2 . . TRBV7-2 TGTGCCAGCAGCCCAGGTGAAAACCTCAACTATGGCTACACCTTC CASSPGENLNYGYTF
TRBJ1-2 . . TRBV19 TGTGCCAGTAGTGCAGAACAGGGATTCAACTATGGCTACACCTTC CASSAEQGFNYGYTF
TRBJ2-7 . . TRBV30 TGTGCCTGGAGTGTTGGCAGGGGCCCCTACGAGCAGTACTTC CAWSVGRGPYEQYF